This TCR beta chain was sequenced in a study of blood T cell repertoires in COVID-19. Germline values: CDR1 LNHDA, CDR2 SQIVND (reference sequence). The CDR3 is made up of 15 amino acids. V shed 5 bases, J shed 3 bases, and the junction held 5 bases outside the gene matches. In the authors' methods: Nucleated cell counts were estimated from reference gene primer amplification. Profiled with immunoSEQ multiplex PCR; TCRdb holds only in-frame clones, not every one. The V and J calls and clone size were taken over from that table, and D and trimming were inferred from the DNA. The sample has 120,000 to 150,000 clones; more than 80% are singletons.

Sequenced: peripheral blood. The receptor's source is a man aged 18 to 35 with COVID-19, enrolled during active disease. The chain couples TRBV19 to TRBJ2-2, with 8 bases lining up with TRBD2. The CDR3 reads CASSPAGRDTGELFF. As DNA, the CDR3 is TGTGCCAGTAGTCCCGCCGGGAGGGACACCGGGGAGCTGTTTTTT.